The entry below gives a single TCR beta chain sequence along with its context. Its antigen remains unidentified. Each of the patients experienced relapse following autologous stem cell transplantation, and their brentuximab vedotin exposure differed. Magnetic depletion of unwanted cells isolated CD4+ T cells from thawed PBMCs. Here immunoSEQ multiplex PCR was the method, and the copy in TCRdb shows in-frame clones only, minus some. The sample carries 25,000 to 35,000 clones, 65% to 90% recorded once. These data belong to a study of PD-1 blockade in classical Hodgkin lymphoma. As for the study in general: Nivolumab was given intravenously to patients at 3 mg/kg every 2 weeks.

Whole-study findings and limits: A reduction in baseline TCR diversity was reportedly seen in newly diagnosed patients relative to healthy donors. Patients who began taking nivolumab under 1 year after ASCT were left out. Repertoire difference causes, possibly disease activity or prior therapy, remain undefined.

The sample here was CD4+ T cells from blood, taken at baseline. The TCR sequence derives from a human donor with classical Hodgkin lymphoma.

CDR3 amino acids: CASGLQRTSGMGGTGELFF. CDR3 bases: TGTGCTAGTGGCTTACAAAGGACTAGCGGGATGGGGGGCACCGGGGAGCTGTTTTTT. The V gene is TRBV12-5, the J gene TRBJ2-2; TRBD2 matches at 12 bases. The CDR3 is made up of 19 amino acids. CDR1 is LGHNT and CDR2 is FRNRAP in the germline V gene. V was clipped by 6 bases and J by 4 bases; unmatched bases: 15. The whole variable domain, filled in from reference TRBV12-5 and TRBJ2-2, reads DARVTQTPRHKVTEMGQEVTMRCQPILGHNTVFWYRQTMMQGLELLAYFRNRAPLDDSGMPKDRFSAEMPDATLATLKIQPSEPRDSAVYFCASGLQRTSGMGGTGELFFGEGSRLTVL.